One and the same sample provided the 32 T cell receptor beta chains below, sequenced in a study of CD8 T cells in Susac syndrome. RNA totalling roughly 0.5 to 1 ug underwent reverse transcription with random hexamers. Each CDR3 protein gets one entry after TCRdb re-called the immunoSEQ multiplex PCR reads with MiXCR. This table has more than 110,000 distinct CDR3 sequences, 95% appearing once. The sequenced sample was CD4+ T cells from PBMCs. The receptors originated from a human donor with Susac syndrome.

J is TRBJ2-2 and V is TRBV29-1; no clear D. This CDR3 contains 12 residues. The V gene lost 3 bases and the J gene lost 3 bases, with 5 bases spanning the gap. Germline V CDR1 and CDR2: SQVTM, ANQGSEA. CDR3: CSVEQDTGELFF. In nucleotides, the CDR3 is TGCAGCGTTGAGCAGGACACCGGGGAGCTGTTTTTT.

J is TRBJ2-7 and V is TRBV6-6; 7 bases are a match to TRBD1. Germline V lookup: CDR1 MNHNY, CDR2 SVGAGI (reference sequence). Trimming cost V 7 bases and J 3 bases; bases outside gene matches: 9. The CDR3 is 14 residues long. The chain's CDR3 is CASIDRARGYEQYF. The CDR3 bases are TGTGCCAGCATTGACAGGGCGAGAGGCTACGAGCAGTACTTC.

This CDR3 reads CASSPGQGWNQPQHF. The CDR3 DNA sequence: TGTGCCAGCAGCCCAGGACAGGGGTGGAATCAGCCCCAGCATTTT. The V and J genes are TRBV7-9 and TRBJ1-5, with 9 bases aligning to TRBD1. The V and J ends lost 5 bases and 4 bases, in that order; junction bases with no gene match: 6. CDR3 length: 15 amino acids. Looked up from germline, CDR1 is SEHNR and CDR2 is FQNEAQ (reference sequence).

The chain employs TRBV29-1 and TRBJ2-3; weak D call: TRBD2 (6 bases). The germline CDR1 and CDR2 sequences are SQVTM and ANQGSEA. With 6 bases removed from V and 0 bases from J, the gap between germline ends came to 13 bases. The CDR3 is 14 residues long. The CDR3 DNA follows: TGCAGCGTGGAGGGTTGGCGTAGCACAGATACGCAGTATTTT. It codes for CSVEGWRSTDTQYF.

The V gene is TRBV29-1, the J gene TRBJ2-1; TRBD2 is a possible D gene (6 bases). Per the germline V gene, CDR1 is SQVTM and CDR2 is ANQGSEA. The CDR3 spans 10 residues. Trimming removed 4 bases from V and 10 bases from J, with 8 bases in between. This CDR3 reads CSVGDSEQFF. DNA for the CDR3: TGCAGCGTTGGGGACTCCGAGCAGTTCTTC.

The rearrangement uses TRBV2 and TRBJ2-5; D remains unclear. Germline V gene sequence: CDR1 SNHLY, CDR2 FYNNEI. Trimming took off 6 bases at V and 3 bases at J, with 8 bases between the two ends. The CDR3 extends over 12 amino acids. CDR3 amino acids: CASSELEETQYF. The DNA of the CDR3 is TGTGCCAGCAGCGAACTGGAAGAGACCCAGTACTTC.

The chain employs TRBV15 and TRBJ2-1; 8 bases agree with TRBD1. The CDR3 covers 16 residues. CDR1 and CDR2 from the germline V gene are LNHNV and YYDKDF (reference sequence). The J segment lost 8 bases and the V segment lost 0 bases, leaving 9 bases of the junction unmatched. The DNA for the CDR3 is TGTGCCACCAGCAGAGATTCTAGGCAGGGGGCGGATGAGCAGTTCTTC. Residues: CATSRDSRQGADEQFF.

The chain carries TRBV7-9 and TRBJ2-5; D is unclear. CDR1 and CDR2 (germline): SEHNR, FQNEAQ (reference sequence). The CDR3 is made up of 14 amino acids. Trimming removed 5 bases from V and 2 bases from J, with 12 bases in between. CDR3 loop: CASSPMARQETQYF. CDR3 nucleotide sequence: TGTGCCAGCAGCCCTATGGCCAGGCAAGAGACCCAGTACTTC.

This clonotype was observed once. The J gene is TRBJ2-5, the V gene TRBV10-3; perhaps TRBD1 as D (5 bases). In germline, CDR1 is ENHRY, CDR2 SYGVKD. The CDR3 consists of 11 residues. CDR3 DNA: TGTGCGATTGGGGCCCAAGAGACCCAGTACTTC. This translates into CAIGAQETQYF.

V usage is TRBV30 and J usage is TRBJ2-5; D is ambiguous. Trimming took off 1 base at V and 5 bases at J, with 8 bases between the two ends. Germline V gene data show CDR1 as GTSNPN and CDR2 as SVGIG (reference sequence). The CDR3 length is 12 residues. In nucleotides, the CDR3 is TGTGCCTGGAGTGGCCGGTGGGAGACCCAGTACTTC. Amino acids: CAWSGRWETQYF.

This rearrangement joins TRBV5-4 to TRBJ2-3; no definite D call. The V end lost 4 bases, the J end lost 6 bases, and 12 bases lay between the germline ends. The germline CDR1 and CDR2 sequences are SGHNT and YYREEE (reference sequence). The CDR3 covers 13 residues. DNA of the CDR3: TGTGCCAGCAGCGCCAACCCTGAGGATACGCAGTATTTT. Encoded protein: CASSANPEDTQYF.

The V and J genes are TRBV25-1 and TRBJ1-2; D uncertain. The length of the CDR3 is 14 residues. V was trimmed by 6 bases and J by 8 bases, leaving 19 bases between them. Germline V gene lookup returns CDR1 MGHDK and CDR2 SYGVNS. CDR3 sequence (DNA): TGTGCCAGCAGCGACCCCGCAGGACGTCGGGGCTACACCTTC. This translates into CASSDPAGRRGYTF.

The chain uses TRBV30 and TRBJ1-4; the match to TRBD1 covers 9 bases. Germline loops: CDR1 GTSNPN, CDR2 SVGIG (reference sequence). The CDR3 has 17 amino acids. After removal of 0 bases from V and 5 bases from J, the junction contained 10 bases not matched to a gene. The CDR3 spells CAWSVKTGGSLNEKLFF. The CDR3 DNA reads TGTGCCTGGAGTGTAAAAACAGGGGGCAGCCTAAATGAAAAACTGTTTTTT.

V and J are TRBV6-6 and TRBJ2-7, with unresolved D. The CDR3 extends over 14 amino acids. V was pared by 0 bases and J by 0 bases, with 6 bases between. CDR1 is MNHNY and CDR2 is SVGAGI in the germline V gene (reference sequence). The DNA for the CDR3 is TGTGCCAGCAGTTACTCGTCTAGCTCCTACGAGCAGTACTTC. Translated, it gives CASSYSSSSYEQYF.

The chain joins TRBV7-2 to TRBJ2-7; the D is unclear. The CDR3 is 13 residues long. CDR1 is SGHTA, CDR2 FQGNSA, per germline. V was pared by 2 bases and J by 5 bases, with 10 bases between. CDR3 residues: CASSLSADHEQYF. Written as DNA, the CDR3 is TGTGCCAGCAGCTTATCGGCGGACCACGAGCAGTACTTC.

The genes are TRBV9 and TRBJ2-5; D remains ambiguous. From germline, CDR1 is SGDLS and CDR2 YYNGEE. V gave up 3 bases and J gave up 1 base, with 10 bases separating them. This CDR3 is 14 amino acids long. DNA of the CDR3: TGTGCCAGCAGCGGAGACGTAGCCCAAGAGACCCAGTACTTC. This translates into CASSGDVAQETQYF. Variable domain in full (rest from reference TRBV9 and TRBJ2-5): DSGVTQTPKHLITATGQRVTLRCSPRSGDLSVYWYQQSLDQGLQFLIQYYNGEERAKGNILERFSAQQFPDLHSELNLSSLELGDSALYFCASSGDVAQETQYFGPGTRLLVL.

The chain uses TRBV3-1 and TRBJ2-3; tentative D call: TRBD1 (6 bases). Germline assignment: CDR1 LGHDT and CDR2 YNNKEL (reference sequence). V lost 9 bases and J 1 base, leaving 20 bases between the germline ends. The CDR3 contains 16 residues. The CDR3 protein is CASRLRGTEGTDTQYF. CDR3 DNA: TGTGCCAGTCGACTTAGGGGGACGGAAGGCACAGATACGCAGTATTTT.

The chain couples TRBV4-1 to TRBJ2-1, with a tentative D call TRBD1 (5 bases). CDR3 length: 15 amino acids. The V and J ends lost 0 bases and 8 bases respectively, with 14 bases between them. In germline, CDR1 is MGHRA, CDR2 YSYEKL. CDR3: CASSQDRAQGYEQFF. DNA for the CDR3: TGCGCCAGCAGCCAAGATCGGGCCCAGGGTTATGAGCAGTTCTTC.

This chain joins TRBV6-6 and TRBJ2-6; TRBD2 matches at 12 bases. With V trimmed by 10 bases and J by 0 bases, 4 bases remained unmatched. This CDR3 comprises 16 residues. The V gene's germline CDR1 is MNHNY and CDR2 SVGAGI (reference sequence). The CDR3 DNA sequence: TGTGCCACCCAGACTAGCGGGGGCTCTGGGGCCAACGTCCTGACTTTC. Encoded protein: CATQTSGGSGANVLTF.

The chain is built from TRBV29-1 and TRBJ2-3, with 8 bases lining up with TRBD2. The germline V gene encodes CDR1 SQVTM and CDR2 ANQGSEA. The J segment lost 4 bases and the V segment lost 1 base, leaving 1 base of the junction unmatched. The CDR3 is made up of 13 amino acids. CDR3 DNA sequence: TGCAGCGTTGAAGCAGCGGGAGCAGATACGCAGTATTTT. This translates into CSVEAAGADTQYF.

The chain combines TRBV6-5 with TRBJ1-6, with D tentatively TRBD1 (5 bases). The CDR3 runs to 14 residues. Germline V CDR1 and CDR2: MNHEY, SVGAGI. Trimming took off 6 bases at V and 9 bases at J, with 15 bases between the two ends. Written as DNA, the CDR3 is TGTGCCAGCAGACAAGGGACTCCCAGTTCACCCCTCCACTTT. Translating gives CASRQGTPSSPLHF.

The chain joins TRBV7-2 to TRBJ2-1; 9 bases match TRBD1. Germline CDR1 reads SGHTA; CDR2 reads FQGNSA. The CDR3 has 16 amino acids. The trim removed 4 bases at V and 9 bases at J, leaving 13 bases unmatched. The CDR3 region is CASSSLRDRVFSEQFF. The CDR3 nucleotides read TGTGCCAGCAGCTCCCTCCGGGACAGGGTGTTCAGTGAGCAGTTCTTC.

This clonotype showed up just once. V usage is TRBV2 and J usage is TRBJ2-7, with D perhaps TRBD1 (6 bases). Trimming took off 7 bases at V and 3 bases at J, with 16 bases between the two ends. The CDR3 has 14 amino acids. Germline CDR1 reads SNHLY; CDR2 reads FYNNEI. The CDR3 region has the DNA TGTGCCAGCACCGAACAGGGCACTTTCTACGAGCAGTACTTC. It codes for CASTEQGTFYEQYF.

CDR3 bases: TGCAGCGTTGTTCGGGGGAACACTGAAGCTTTCTTT. The encoded protein is CSVVRGNTEAFF. The chain has TRBV29-1 and TRBJ1-1, with D unresolved. V lost 4 bases, J lost 1 base, and 7 bases lay in between. The CDR3 runs 12 residues. Germline lookup yields CDR1 SQVTM and CDR2 ANQGSEA.

This rearrangement joins TRBV9 to TRBJ2-3; maybe TRBD2 (5 bases). The CDR3 loop spans 15 amino acids. The V gene's germline CDR1 is SGDLS and CDR2 YYNGEE. V was clipped by 4 bases and J by 10 bases, with 22 bases between them. CDR3 in amino acids: CASSMITRGAESQYF. Here the CDR3 DNA reads TGTGCCAGCAGCATGATAACCCGGGGTGCTGAGTCGCAGTATTTT.

This chain connects TRBV30 to TRBJ2-7, with 8 bases lining up with TRBD1. The CDR3 contains 12 residues. Losses at the gene ends were 5 bases for V and 4 bases for J; bases not matched to a gene: 4. Germline-derived CDR1 and CDR2 are GTSNPN and SVGIG (reference sequence). The CDR3 protein is CAWVQGAYEQYF. The CDR3, as DNA: TGTGCCTGGGTCCAGGGGGCGTACGAGCAGTACTTC.

A remark on this clonotype: One end of the junction does not line up with germline, which may come from a read error. The chain combines TRBV4-1 with TRBJ1-2; 9 bases are shared with TRBD1. The germline gives CDR1 MGHRA, CDR2 YSYEKL. The length of the CDR3 is 12 residues. DNA of the CDR3: TGCGCCAGCAGCCAAGTGGGACAGGGCCTCGTCTTC. Its translation: CASSQVGQGLVF.

This sequence joins TRBV23-1 and TRBJ2-1; D is unresolved. TRBV23-1 is filed as an ORF, its function uncertain. Trimming took 7 bases from V and 9 from J, leaving 7 bases between them. CDR3 length: 10 residues. DNA of the CDR3: TGCGCCAGCACGGGTAGTGAGCAGTTCTTC. This codes for CASTGSEQFF.

The chain is built from TRBV18 and TRBJ2-1; no definite D call. Between the trimmed V and J ends, which lost 0 bases and 5 bases, there was a span of 5 bases. CDR1 is KGHSH and CDR2 is LQKENI in the germline V gene. There are 13 residues in the CDR3. As DNA, the CDR3 is TGTGCCAGCTCACCACCTACAGACAATGAGCAGTTCTTC. Protein sequence: CASSPPTDNEQFF.

The chain joins TRBV30 to TRBJ1-4; 9 bases line up with TRBD1. The CDR3 runs to 15 residues. J lost 7 bases, V lost 0 bases, and 6 bases had no gene match. Germline CDR1 is GTSNPN and CDR2 is SVGIG (reference sequence). CDR3 coding DNA: TGTGCCTGGAGTGTACTTGGACAGGGGAGTGAAAAACTGTTTTTT. Amino acids: CAWSVLGQGSEKLFF. The complete variable domain, with remaining parts taken from reference TRBV30 and TRBJ1-4, reads SQTIHQWPATLVQPVGSPLSLECTVEGTSNPNLYWYRQAAGRGLQLLFYSVGIGQISSEVPQNLSASRPQDRQFILSSKKLLLSDSGFYLCAWSVLGQGSEKLFFGSGTQLSVL.

This chain connects TRBV7-2 to TRBJ1-5; no clear D. Germline V gene sequence: CDR1 SGHTA, CDR2 FQGNSA. V lost 0 bases and J 4 bases, leaving 10 bases between the germline ends. The CDR3 is 15 residues long. The CDR3 sequence is CASSLAVWRNQPQHF. As DNA, the CDR3 is TGTGCCAGCAGCTTAGCGGTCTGGAGAAATCAGCCCCAGCATTTT.

This clonotype has a single count. The J gene is TRBJ2-7, the V gene TRBV28; 8 positions agree with TRBD1. Germline CDR1 MDHEN, CDR2 SYDVKM. The CDR3 is 17 amino acids. With 6 bases clipped from V and 1 base from J, the junction kept 14 bases outside the gene matches. CDR3 in amino acids: CASRDSGGQGPSYEQYF. DNA of the CDR3: TGTGCCAGCAGGGATAGCGGCGGACAGGGTCCGTCCTACGAGCAGTACTTC.